Listed below are T cell receptor beta chains from one sample, sequenced in a study of blood T cell repertoires in COVID-19. Method: immunoSEQ multiplex PCR; TCRdb's copy keeps in-frame clones and lacks some. The table records about 480,000 clones, approximately 89% of them present only once. The sample comprised peripheral blood. These receptors came from a woman aged 45 to 65 with COVID-19, enrolled during active disease. CDR3s include the opening cysteine and the closing phenylalanine or tryptophan. Fields, in order: clone size, D gene, V gene, J gene, CDR3 DNA, CDR3 protein. D genes are given only for firm matches. The size of a clone is reported for some rows only, either as once, few or many, or as a class for expanded clones.

clone_size: once; d_call: TRBD1; v_call: TRBV19; j_call: TRBJ2-7; cdr3_nt: TGTGCCAGTAGGCCGGAACAGGGGGTCGAGCAGTACTTC; cdr3_aa: CASRPEQGVEQYF
clone_size: NA; d_call: NA; v_call: TRBV10-1; j_call: TRBJ2-3; cdr3_nt: TGCGCCAGCAGTGAGTCGACATGGAGCGGAGGTAGCACAGATACGCAGTATTTT; cdr3_aa: CASSESTWSGGSTDTQYF
clone_size: NA; d_call: NA; v_call: TRBV6-2/TRBV6-3; j_call: TRBJ2-1; cdr3_nt: TGTGCCAGCAGTGCACGGAGCTCCTACAATGAGCAGTTCTTC; cdr3_aa: CASSARSSYNEQFF
clone_size: once; d_call: NA; v_call: TRBV9; j_call: TRBJ2-3; cdr3_nt: TGTGCCAGCAGCGTAAGGGAGACGACAGATACGCAGTATTTT; cdr3_aa: CASSVRETTDTQYF
clone_size: NA; d_call: NA; v_call: TRBV19; j_call: TRBJ2-5; cdr3_nt: TGTGCCAGTAGTATTAAAGGCGACACCCTCAGAATGGAGACCCAGTACTTC; cdr3_aa: CASSIKGDTLRMETQYF
clone_size: once; d_call: TRBD1; v_call: TRBV6-6; j_call: TRBJ1-6; cdr3_nt: TGTGCCAGCAGATCAACAGGGGACAATTCACCCCTCCACTTT; cdr3_aa: CASRSTGDNSPLHF
clone_size: NA; d_call: TRBD2; v_call: TRBV5-1; j_call: TRBJ2-1; cdr3_nt: TGCGCCAGCAGCTTGGAAGGTCGCGGGGGGCCCAATGAGCAGTTCTTC; cdr3_aa: CASSLEGRGGPNEQFF
clone_size: NA; d_call: NA; v_call: TRBV9; j_call: TRBJ1-4; cdr3_nt: TGTGCCAGCAGCGTAGGTGACAGCGCAACTAATGAAAAACTGTTTTTT; cdr3_aa: CASSVGDSATNEKLFF
clone_size: few; d_call: NA; v_call: TRBV2; j_call: TRBJ1-5; cdr3_nt: TGTGCCAGCGGACAGAACAATCAGCCCCAGCATTTT; cdr3_aa: CASGQNNQPQHF
clone_size: once; d_call: TRBD1; v_call: TRBV10-3; j_call: TRBJ2-4; cdr3_nt: TGTGCCATCAGCCAGCTAGAAACAGGGGAACCGGTAGCCAAAAACATTCAGTACTTC; cdr3_aa: CAISQLETGEPVAKNIQYF
clone_size: NA; d_call: TRBD1; v_call: TRBV3-1/TRBV3-2; j_call: TRBJ1-6; cdr3_nt: TGTGCCAGCAGCCGACAGGGGTATAATTCACCCCTCCACTTT; cdr3_aa: CASSRQGYNSPLHF
clone_size: once; d_call: TRBD2; v_call: TRBV12-5; j_call: TRBJ2-2; cdr3_nt: TGTGCTAGTGGCCAATCTAGCGGGACCGGGGAGCTGTTTTTT; cdr3_aa: CASGQSSGTGELFF
clone_size: NA; d_call: NA; v_call: TRBV19; j_call: TRBJ1-1; cdr3_nt: TGTGCCAGTAGTATAAAAAGGGGTACGGCGTTCCGGAACACTGAAGCTTTCTTT; cdr3_aa: CASSIKRGTAFRNTEAFF
clone_size: NA; d_call: TRBD1; v_call: TRBV19; j_call: TRBJ2-3; cdr3_nt: TGTGCCAGCGACGCAAGGGGGCGAGGCACAGATACGCAGTATTTT; cdr3_aa: CASDARGRGTDTQYF
clone_size: once; d_call: TRBD1; v_call: TRBV7-2; j_call: TRBJ1-2; cdr3_nt: TGTGCCAGCAGCTCGGACAGGGGGCACTATGGCTACACCTTC; cdr3_aa: CASSSDRGHYGYTF
clone_size: few; d_call: NA; v_call: TRBV6-5; j_call: TRBJ1-6; cdr3_nt: TGTGCCAGCAGTTACGGTTTGCGGAGCGCACCCCTCCACTTT; cdr3_aa: CASSYGLRSAPLHF
clone_size: NA; d_call: TRBD1; v_call: TRBV19; j_call: TRBJ2-1; cdr3_nt: TGTGCCAGTAGTCCCCAATCAGGGACAGGATCCTACAATGAGCAGTTCTTC; cdr3_aa: CASSPQSGTGSYNEQFF
clone_size: NA; d_call: NA; v_call: TRBV11-2; j_call: TRBJ2-7; cdr3_nt: TGTGCCAGCAGCCCACCCGGGACTCAGGGCCGCGAGCAGTACTTC; cdr3_aa: CASSPPGTQGREQYF
clone_size: NA; d_call: NA; v_call: TRBV5-1; j_call: TRBJ2-1; cdr3_nt: TGCGCCAGCAGCCCGGCAGGGGCAGTTGGCTACAATGAGCAGTTCTTC; cdr3_aa: CASSPAGAVGYNEQFF
clone_size: NA; d_call: TRBD1; v_call: TRBV28; j_call: TRBJ2-1; cdr3_nt: TGTGCCAGCAGCCCGGGACAGAGCTCCTACAATGAGCAGTTCTTC; cdr3_aa: CASSPGQSSYNEQFF
clone_size: NA; d_call: NA; v_call: TRBV19; j_call: TRBJ1-2; cdr3_nt: TGTGCCAGTAGTGCGACAGTCCTAGGGTATGGCTACACCTTC; cdr3_aa: CASSATVLGYGYTF
clone_size: NA; d_call: NA; v_call: TRBV5-6; j_call: TRBJ2-2; cdr3_nt: TGTGCCAGCAGCCCCGAACAGGGTGTCGGGGAGCTGTTTTTT; cdr3_aa: CASSPEQGVGELFF
clone_size: NA; d_call: NA; v_call: TRBV18; j_call: TRBJ2-1; cdr3_nt: TGTGCCAGCTCACCAATGCCCAGGGAAGAACGTGAGCAGTTCTTC; cdr3_aa: CASSPMPREEREQFF
clone_size: NA; d_call: NA; v_call: TRBV7-9; j_call: TRBJ1-2; cdr3_nt: TGTGCCAGCAGCTTAGACAATCACTATGGCTACACCTTC; cdr3_aa: CASSLDNHYGYTF
clone_size: NA; d_call: NA; v_call: TRBV5-6; j_call: TRBJ2-5; cdr3_nt: TGTGCCAGCAGCTCTCCAAAGCGAGGGCTCCAAGAGACCCAGTACTTC; cdr3_aa: CASSSPKRGLQETQYF
clone_size: NA; d_call: NA; v_call: TRBV11-2; j_call: TRBJ1-2; cdr3_nt: TGTGCCAGCAGCTTACAGGCCGGTTCTTTAGGCTACACCTTC; cdr3_aa: CASSLQAGSLGYTF
clone_size: once; d_call: NA; v_call: TRBV24-1; j_call: TRBJ2-5; cdr3_nt: TGTGCCACCAGTGACCCCCCAGGGGAGAGGGAGACCCAGTACTTC; cdr3_aa: CATSDPPGERETQYF
clone_size: NA; d_call: NA; v_call: TRBV19; j_call: TRBJ2-7; cdr3_nt: TGTGCCAGTAGTAACACAGGCTCCTACGAGCAGTACTTC; cdr3_aa: CASSNTGSYEQYF
clone_size: NA; d_call: NA; v_call: TRBV5-1; j_call: TRBJ2-2; cdr3_nt: TGCGCCAGCAGCTTGGTTGCAGCCCAGGGTACCGGGGAGCTGTTTTTT; cdr3_aa: CASSLVAAQGTGELFF
clone_size: NA; d_call: TRBD1; v_call: TRBV19; j_call: TRBJ1-2; cdr3_nt: TGTGCCAGTTCTGGCAGGGGGCTCCCGTGGACCTTC; cdr3_aa: CASSGRGLPWTF
clone_size: NA; d_call: NA; v_call: TRBV7-2; j_call: TRBJ2-2; cdr3_nt: TGTGCCAGCAGCTTATTCGGACAGAACACCGGGGAGCTGTTTTTT; cdr3_aa: CASSLFGQNTGELFF
clone_size: NA; d_call: NA; v_call: TRBV5-5; j_call: TRBJ2-3; cdr3_nt: TGTGCCAGCAGCTTTGACAGAAGCACAGATACGCAGTATTTT; cdr3_aa: CASSFDRSTDTQYF
clone_size: NA; d_call: NA; v_call: TRBV6-5; j_call: TRBJ1-5; cdr3_nt: TGTGCCATTTACGGGGGTAGCAATCAGCCCCAGCATTTT; cdr3_aa: CAIYGGSNQPQHF
clone_size: NA; d_call: NA; v_call: TRBV10-3; j_call: TRBJ2-3; cdr3_nt: TGTGCCATCAGTGATGGGGTAGGAGGGTGGGCAGATACGCAGTATTTT; cdr3_aa: CAISDGVGGWADTQYF
clone_size: once; d_call: NA; v_call: TRBV24-1; j_call: TRBJ2-5; cdr3_nt: TGTGCCACCAGTGATTCCCGACTAGAACAAGAGACCCAGTACTTC; cdr3_aa: CATSDSRLEQETQYF
clone_size: NA; d_call: NA; v_call: TRBV28; j_call: TRBJ2-7; cdr3_nt: TGTGCCAGCACTCCTGTTCGTCACAGAAACTACGAGCAGTACTTC; cdr3_aa: CASTPVRHRNYEQYF
clone_size: NA; d_call: TRBD2; v_call: TRBV4-1; j_call: TRBJ2-3; cdr3_nt: TGCGCCAGCAGCCCCTACCGCCCGGGGGGGCTCACAGATACGCAGTATTTT; cdr3_aa: CASSPYRPGGLTDTQYF
clone_size: NA; d_call: TRBD1; v_call: TRBV9; j_call: TRBJ2-5; cdr3_nt: TGTGCCAGCAGCCCCGGACAGGGTTGGGCCTCTGGGACCCAGTACTTC; cdr3_aa: CASSPGQGWASGTQYF
clone_size: NA; d_call: NA; v_call: TRBV10-1; j_call: TRBJ1-1; cdr3_nt: TGCGCCAGCAGTGAGTCACAGGGAGGGACTGAAGCTTTCTTT; cdr3_aa: CASSESQGGTEAFF
clone_size: NA; d_call: TRBD1; v_call: TRBV15; j_call: TRBJ2-6; cdr3_nt: TGTGCCACCTTGGGACAGGACTACTCTGGGGCCAACGTCCTGACTTTC; cdr3_aa: CATLGQDYSGANVLTF
clone_size: NA; d_call: NA; v_call: TRBV4-1; j_call: TRBJ2-2; cdr3_nt: TGCGCCAGCAGCCAAGGCTACGGGAACACCGGGGAGCTGTTTTTT; cdr3_aa: CASSQGYGNTGELFF
clone_size: few; d_call: TRBD1; v_call: TRBV5-1; j_call: TRBJ2-7; cdr3_nt: TGCGCCAGCAGCTCGACAGGGTACAACGAGCAGTACTTC; cdr3_aa: CASSSTGYNEQYF
clone_size: few; d_call: NA; v_call: TRBV19; j_call: TRBJ1-5; cdr3_nt: TGTGCCAGTTCTGGGGCAGGGCCCTCGGGCAATCAGCCCCAGCATTTT; cdr3_aa: CASSGAGPSGNQPQHF
clone_size: NA; d_call: TRBD1; v_call: TRBV4-2; j_call: TRBJ2-7; cdr3_nt: TGTGCCAGCAGCGATCAGGGACAGGGTAAAGGCGAGCAGTACTTC; cdr3_aa: CASSDQGQGKGEQYF
clone_size: NA; d_call: NA; v_call: TRBV28; j_call: TRBJ2-3; cdr3_nt: TGTGCCAGCAAGACAACCCCTAGCACAGATACGCAGTATTTT; cdr3_aa: CASKTTPSTDTQYF
clone_size: NA; d_call: NA; v_call: TRBV6-5; j_call: TRBJ1-3; cdr3_nt: TGTGCCAGCAGTTTGGGCCTAAACACCATATATTTT; cdr3_aa: CASSLGLNTIYF
clone_size: once; d_call: NA; v_call: TRBV5-1; j_call: TRBJ2-2; cdr3_nt: TGCGCCAGCAGCTTAGATCAGACGAACACCGGGGAGCTGTTTTTT; cdr3_aa: CASSLDQTNTGELFF
clone_size: NA; d_call: TRBD1; v_call: TRBV19; j_call: TRBJ2-7; cdr3_nt: TGTGCCAGTAGTATCTCGGGACAGCGAAACTACGAGCAGTACTTC; cdr3_aa: CASSISGQRNYEQYF
clone_size: NA; d_call: NA; v_call: TRBV19; j_call: TRBJ1-1; cdr3_nt: TGTGCCAGTAGTTCTCGGCAGGGGCTCATGAACACTGAAGCTTTCTTT; cdr3_aa: CASSSRQGLMNTEAFF
clone_size: NA; d_call: NA; v_call: TRBV6-1; j_call: TRBJ1-4; cdr3_nt: TGTGCCAGCAGTGAATCGGGGGGAGAGGAAAAACTGTTTTTT; cdr3_aa: CASSESGGEEKLFF
clone_size: NA; d_call: NA; v_call: TRBV5-1; j_call: TRBJ2-2; cdr3_nt: TGCGCCAGCAGCTTGGACGGGGTGCCCGGGGAGCTGTTTTTT; cdr3_aa: CASSLDGVPGELFF